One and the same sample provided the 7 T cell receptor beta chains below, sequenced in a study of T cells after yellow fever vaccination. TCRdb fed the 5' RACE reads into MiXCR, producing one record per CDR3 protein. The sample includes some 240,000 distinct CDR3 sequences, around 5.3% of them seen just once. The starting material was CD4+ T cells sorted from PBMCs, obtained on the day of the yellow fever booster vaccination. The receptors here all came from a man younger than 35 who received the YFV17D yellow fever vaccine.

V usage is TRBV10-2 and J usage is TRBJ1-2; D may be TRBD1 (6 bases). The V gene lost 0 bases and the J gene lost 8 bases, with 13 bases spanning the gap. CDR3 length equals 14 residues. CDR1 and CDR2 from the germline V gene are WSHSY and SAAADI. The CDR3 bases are TGCGCCAGCAGTGAGTCGGGAAGGACAGCAGGCTACACCTTC. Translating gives CASSESGRTAGYTF.

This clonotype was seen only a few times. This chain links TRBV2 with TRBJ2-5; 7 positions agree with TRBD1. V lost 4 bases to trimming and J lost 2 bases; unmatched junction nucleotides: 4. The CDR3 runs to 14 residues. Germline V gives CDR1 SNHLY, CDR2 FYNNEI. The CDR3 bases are TGTGCCAGCAGTGCTTGGGACAGACAAGAGACCCAGTACTTC. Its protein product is CASSAWDRQETQYF.

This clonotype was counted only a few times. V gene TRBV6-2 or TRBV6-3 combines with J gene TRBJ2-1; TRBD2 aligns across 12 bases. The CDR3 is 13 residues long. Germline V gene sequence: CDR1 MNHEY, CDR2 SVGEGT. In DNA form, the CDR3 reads TGTGCTGCCCGTACTAGCGGGGGGAATGAGCAGTTCTTC. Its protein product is CAARTSGGNEQFF.

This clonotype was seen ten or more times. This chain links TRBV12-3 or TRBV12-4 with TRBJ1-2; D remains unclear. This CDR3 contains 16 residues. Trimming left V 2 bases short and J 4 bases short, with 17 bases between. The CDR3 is CASSLYTAGPLYGYTF. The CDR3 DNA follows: TGTGCCAGCAGTTTATACACAGCTGGGCCGCTCTATGGCTACACCTTC.

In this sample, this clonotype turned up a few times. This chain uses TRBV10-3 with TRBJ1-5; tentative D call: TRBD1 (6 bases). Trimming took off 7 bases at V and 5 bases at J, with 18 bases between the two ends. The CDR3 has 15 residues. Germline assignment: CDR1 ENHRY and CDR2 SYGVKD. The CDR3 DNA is TGTGCCATCATAGCAGACAGGCAGCATTATCAGCCCCAGCATTTT. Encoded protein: CAIIADRQHYQPQHF.

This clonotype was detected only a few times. In DNA form, the CDR3 reads TGTGCCAGTAGTACCCACAGGGTGTCATCTAATTCACCCCTCCACTTT. Its translation is CASSTHRVSSNSPLHF. The chain carries TRBV19 and TRBJ1-6, with D possibly being TRBD1 (6 bases). Trimming left V 4 bases short and J 6 bases short, with 16 bases between. The germline V gene has CDR1 LNHDA and CDR2 SQIVND (reference sequence). The CDR3 is made up of 16 amino acids.

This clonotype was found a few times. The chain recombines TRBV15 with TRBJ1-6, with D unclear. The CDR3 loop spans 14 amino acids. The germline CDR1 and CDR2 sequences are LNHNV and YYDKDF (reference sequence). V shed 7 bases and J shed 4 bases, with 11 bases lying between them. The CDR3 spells CATTLTGYNSPLHF. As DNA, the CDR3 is TGTGCCACCACCCTGACGGGGTATAATTCACCCCTCCACTTT.